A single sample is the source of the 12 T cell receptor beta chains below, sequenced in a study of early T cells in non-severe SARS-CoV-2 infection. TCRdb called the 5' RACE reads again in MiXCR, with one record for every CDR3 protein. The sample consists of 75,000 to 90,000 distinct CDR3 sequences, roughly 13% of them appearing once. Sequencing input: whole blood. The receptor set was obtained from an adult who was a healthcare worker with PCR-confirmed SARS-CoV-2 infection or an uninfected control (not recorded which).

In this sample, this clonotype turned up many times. In DNA, the CDR3 is TGTGCCAGCAGGCCCCCTGGGGGGGACAGGGGGCAGCCCCAGCATTTT. Protein: CASRPPGGDRGQPQHF. The chain uses TRBV6-6 and TRBJ1-5; 11 bases match TRBD1. The CDR3 spans 16 residues. The V gene end was trimmed by 6 bases and the J gene end by 7 bases; junction bases not matched to a gene: 11. Germline lookup yields CDR1 MNHNY and CDR2 SVGAGI (reference sequence).

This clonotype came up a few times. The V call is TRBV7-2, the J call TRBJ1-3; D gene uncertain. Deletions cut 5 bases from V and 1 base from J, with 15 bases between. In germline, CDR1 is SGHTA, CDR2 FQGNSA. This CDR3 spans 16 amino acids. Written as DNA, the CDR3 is TGTGCCAGCAGCCTGTTGACTCGGTGGTCTGGAAACACCATATATTTT. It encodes CASSLLTRWSGNTIYF.

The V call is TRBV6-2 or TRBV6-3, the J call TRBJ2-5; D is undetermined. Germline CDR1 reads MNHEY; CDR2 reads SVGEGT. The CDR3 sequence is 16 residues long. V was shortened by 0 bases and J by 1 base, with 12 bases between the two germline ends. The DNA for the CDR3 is TGTGCCAGCAGTTACTCGAAGGGCTGGACCCAAGAGACCCAGTACTTC. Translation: CASSYSKGWTQETQYF.

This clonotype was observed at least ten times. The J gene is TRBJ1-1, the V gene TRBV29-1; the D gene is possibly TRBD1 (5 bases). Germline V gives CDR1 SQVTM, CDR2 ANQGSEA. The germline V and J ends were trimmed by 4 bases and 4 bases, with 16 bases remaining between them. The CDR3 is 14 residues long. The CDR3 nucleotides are TGCAGCGTTGCACCGGGGGGAAGGGGCACTGAAGCTTTCTTT. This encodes CSVAPGGRGTEAFF. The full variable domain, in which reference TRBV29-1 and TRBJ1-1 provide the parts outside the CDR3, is SAVISQKPSRDICQRGTSLTIQCQVDSQVTMMFWYRQQPGQSLTLIATANQGSEATYESGFVIDKFPISRPNLTFSTLTVSNMSPEDSSIYLCSVAPGGRGTEAFFGQGTRLTVV.

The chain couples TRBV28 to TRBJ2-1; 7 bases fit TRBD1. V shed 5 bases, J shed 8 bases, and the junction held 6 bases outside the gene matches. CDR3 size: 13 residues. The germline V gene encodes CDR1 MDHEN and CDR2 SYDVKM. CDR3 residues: CASSPDRADEQFF. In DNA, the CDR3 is TGTGCCAGCAGTCCAGACAGGGCTGATGAGCAGTTCTTC.

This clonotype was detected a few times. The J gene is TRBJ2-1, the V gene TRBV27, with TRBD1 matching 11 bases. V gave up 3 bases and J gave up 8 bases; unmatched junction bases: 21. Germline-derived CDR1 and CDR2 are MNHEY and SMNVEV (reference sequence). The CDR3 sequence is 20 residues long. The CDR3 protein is CASSFTLRDLGTGGNDEQFF. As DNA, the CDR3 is TGTGCCAGCAGTTTTACTCTACGGGATTTGGGGACAGGGGGTAATGATGAGCAGTTCTTC.

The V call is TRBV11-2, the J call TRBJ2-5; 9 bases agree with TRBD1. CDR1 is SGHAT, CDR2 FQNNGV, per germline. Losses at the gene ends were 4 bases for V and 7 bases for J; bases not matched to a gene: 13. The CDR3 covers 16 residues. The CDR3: CASSSLQGASFRTQYF. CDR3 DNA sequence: TGTGCCAGCAGCTCACTACAGGGGGCATCGTTCAGGACCCAGTACTTC.

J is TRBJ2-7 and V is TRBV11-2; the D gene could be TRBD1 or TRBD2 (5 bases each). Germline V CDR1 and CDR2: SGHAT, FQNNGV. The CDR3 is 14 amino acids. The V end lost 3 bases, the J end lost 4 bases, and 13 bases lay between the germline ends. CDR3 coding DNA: TGTGCCAGCAGCTTGGATAGGGGAGTGTACGAGCAGTACTTC. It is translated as CASSLDRGVYEQYF.

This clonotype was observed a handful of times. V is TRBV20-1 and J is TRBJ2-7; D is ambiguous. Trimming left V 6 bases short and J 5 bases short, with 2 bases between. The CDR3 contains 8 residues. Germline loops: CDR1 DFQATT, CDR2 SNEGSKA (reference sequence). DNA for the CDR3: TGCAGTGCGAACGAGCAGTACTTC. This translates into CSANEQYF.

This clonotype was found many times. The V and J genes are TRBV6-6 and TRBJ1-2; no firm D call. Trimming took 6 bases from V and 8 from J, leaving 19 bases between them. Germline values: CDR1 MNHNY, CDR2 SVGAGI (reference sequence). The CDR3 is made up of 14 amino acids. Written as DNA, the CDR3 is TGTGCCAGCAGCTCCAGCGAGGGCCTTTGGGGCTACACCTTC. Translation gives CASSSSEGLWGYTF.

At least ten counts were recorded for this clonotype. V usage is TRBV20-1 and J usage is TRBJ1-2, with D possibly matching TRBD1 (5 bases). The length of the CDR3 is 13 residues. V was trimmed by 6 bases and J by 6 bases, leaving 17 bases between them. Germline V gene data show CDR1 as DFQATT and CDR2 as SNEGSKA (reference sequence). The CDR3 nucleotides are TGCAGTGCCCAAAGCGGGGGAATTGATGGCTACACCTTC. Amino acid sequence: CSAQSGGIDGYTF.

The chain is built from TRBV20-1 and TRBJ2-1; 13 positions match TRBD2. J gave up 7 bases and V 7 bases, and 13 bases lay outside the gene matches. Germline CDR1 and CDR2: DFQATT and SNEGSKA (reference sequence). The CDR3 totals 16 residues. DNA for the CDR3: TGCAGTGGGAGGAGGACTAGCGGGAGAACGTCGAATGAGCAGTTCTTC. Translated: CSGRRTSGRTSNEQFF.